The 4 T cell receptor beta chains listed next were all sequenced from one sample in a study of blood T cell repertoires in COVID-19. TCRdb keeps only in-frame clones here, not all; method: immunoSEQ multiplex PCR. The sample includes fewer than 200,000 clones, about 83% of them seen just once. The sequenced sample was peripheral blood. These receptors were obtained from a human donor in a cohort sampled during active COVID-19.

The V gene is TRBV5-1, the J gene TRBJ1-1; possible D gene TRBD1, 5 bases. CDR1 and CDR2 (germline): SGHRS, YFSETQ. Trimming removed 4 bases at V and 7 bases at J, with 17 bases between. The CDR3 consists of 14 residues. The CDR3 loop is CASSLLRGDYEAFF. For the CDR3, the DNA is TGCGCCAGCAGCCTTTTGCGGGGGGACTATGAAGCTTTCTTT.

The V gene is TRBV6-5, the J gene TRBJ1-5, with 7 bases lining up with TRBD1. J lost 2 bases, V lost 7 bases, and 2 bases had no gene match. CDR3 length: 13 residues. Germline CDR1 MNHEY, CDR2 SVGAGI. The CDR3 here is CASNTGGNQPQHF. The CDR3 DNA reads as TGTGCCAGCAACACAGGGGGCAATCAGCCCCAGCATTTT.

The chain recombines TRBV6-5 with TRBJ2-7; D not certain. The germline V and J ends were trimmed by 7 bases and 1 base, with 14 bases remaining between them. The CDR3 is made up of 14 amino acids. Germline lookup yields CDR1 MNHEY and CDR2 SVGAGI. The CDR3 here is CASTRPGFSYEQYF. The CDR3 DNA sequence: TGTGCCAGCACCAGGCCCGGCTTTTCCTACGAGCAGTACTTC.

In this sample, this clone turned up once. The chain is built from TRBV6-5 and TRBJ1-2; possible D gene TRBD1, 5 bases. Trimming removed 7 bases at V and 8 bases at J, with 11 bases between. The CDR3 is 11 amino acids. The germline V gene has CDR1 MNHEY and CDR2 SVGAGI. CDR3 DNA: TGTGCCAGCACCCGGGGGGAGGGCTACACCTTC. Translating gives CASTRGEGYTF.